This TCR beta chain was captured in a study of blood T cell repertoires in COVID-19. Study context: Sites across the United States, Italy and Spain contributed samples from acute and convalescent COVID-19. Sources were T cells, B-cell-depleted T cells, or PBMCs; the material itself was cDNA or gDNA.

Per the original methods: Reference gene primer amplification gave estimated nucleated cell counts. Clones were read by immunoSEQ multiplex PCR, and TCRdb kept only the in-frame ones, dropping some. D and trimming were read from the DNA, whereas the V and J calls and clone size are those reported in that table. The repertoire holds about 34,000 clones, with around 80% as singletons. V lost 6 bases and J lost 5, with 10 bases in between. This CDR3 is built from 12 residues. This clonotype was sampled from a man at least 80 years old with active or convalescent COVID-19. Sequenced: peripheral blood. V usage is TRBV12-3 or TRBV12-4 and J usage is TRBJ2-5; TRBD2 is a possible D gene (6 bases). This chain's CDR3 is CASSLRGETQYF. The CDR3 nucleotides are TGTGCCAGCAGCCTACGGGGGGAGACCCAGTACTTC.